The 29 T cell receptor beta chains presented below share a single source sample, sequenced in a study of T cell responses to AZD1222 COVID-19 vaccine. Measured with immunoSEQ multiplex PCR; TCRdb has only the in-frame clones, and not every one. The sample shows around 130,000 clones, roughly 86% of them seen only once. The sequenced sample was peripheral blood, obtained 28 days after the second AZD1222 dose. The receptors originated from an adult who received the AZD1222 COVID-19 vaccine.

The V and J genes are TRBV18 and TRBJ2-7, with D maybe TRBD1 (6 bases). This CDR3 region has 14 residues. V was shortened by 6 bases and J by 0 bases, with 12 bases between the two germline ends. The germline gives CDR1 KGHSH, CDR2 LQKENI. The CDR3 region is CASSARDTSYEQYF. The CDR3, as DNA: TGTGCCAGCTCCGCCCGGGACACCTCCTACGAGCAGTACTTC. Full variable domain (rest looked up from reference TRBV18 and TRBJ2-7): NAGVMQNPRHLVRRRGQEARLRCSPMKGHSHVYWYRQLPEEGLKFMVYLQKENIIDESGMPKERFSAEFPKEGPSILRIQQVVRGDSAAYFCASSARDTSYEQYFGPGTRLTVT.

This clone has only a few counts. The chain couples TRBV15 to TRBJ1-3; no clear D. The germline CDR1 and CDR2 sequences are LNHNV and YYDKDF (reference sequence). The V end was cut by 0 bases, the J end by 2 bases, with 11 bases between. The CDR3 extends over 16 amino acids. The CDR3 DNA reads TGTGCCACCAGCAGAGATCACGGCAGTACTGGAAACACCATATATTTT. Protein product: CATSRDHGSTGNTIYF.

V usage is TRBV18 and J usage is TRBJ2-7; 7 bases are shared with TRBD1. This CDR3 is built from 12 residues. V shed 4 bases and J 7 bases; nucleotides not matched to a gene: 4. From germline, CDR1 is KGHSH and CDR2 LQKENI. The CDR3 bases are TGTGCCAGCTCACAGACAGGGTCTGAGCAGTACTTC. This codes for CASSQTGSEQYF.

The rearrangement links TRBV5-4 to TRBJ2-3; 7 positions agree with TRBD2. J gave up 6 bases and V 0 bases, and 10 bases lay outside the gene matches. The CDR3 covers 16 residues. From germline, CDR1 is SGHNT and CDR2 YYREEE (reference sequence). This CDR3 reads CASSLANLAVPDTQYF. CDR3 sequence (DNA): TGTGCCAGCAGCTTGGCCAATCTAGCGGTCCCGGATACGCAGTATTTT.

The chain is built from TRBV5-1 and TRBJ2-3; D not certain. Between the trimmed V and J ends, which lost 4 bases and 3 bases, there was a span of 12 bases. Per the germline V gene, CDR1 is SGHRS and CDR2 is YFSETQ. CDR3 length: 14 amino acids. The CDR3 reads CASSGPTGTDTQYF. The CDR3 nucleotides are TGCGCCAGCAGCGGCCCGACTGGTACAGATACGCAGTATTTT.

The rearrangement uses TRBV7-9 and TRBJ1-3; 7 nucleotides agree with TRBD1. The germline gives CDR1 SEHNR, CDR2 FQNEAQ (reference sequence). The CDR3 runs 17 residues. V shed 5 bases and J 1 base; nucleotides not matched to a gene: 11. Here the CDR3 reads CASSPSTGILSGNTIYF. The CDR3 nucleotides read TGTGCCAGCAGCCCGTCGACAGGGATTCTTTCTGGAAACACCATATATTTT.

This clone was counted a single time. The chain recombines TRBV28 with TRBJ2-7; possible D gene TRBD1, 6 bases. The CDR3 runs to 14 residues. V was pared by 2 bases and J by 0 bases, with 8 bases between. Germline V gene lookup returns CDR1 MDHEN and CDR2 SYDVKM. The CDR3 loop reads CASSLGGHSYEQYF. The CDR3 DNA sequence: TGTGCCAGCAGTTTAGGGGGCCACTCCTACGAGCAGTACTTC.

The chain recombines TRBV7-9 with TRBJ2-3; D is perhaps TRBD1 (6 bases). This CDR3 has 14 residues. The V end was cut by 4 bases, the J end by 0 bases, with 8 bases between. Germline assignment: CDR1 SEHNR and CDR2 FQNEAQ (reference sequence). CDR3 bases: TGTGCCAGCAGCTGGGGACACAGCACAGATACGCAGTATTTT. Translation gives CASSWGHSTDTQYF.

The V gene is TRBV6-5, the J gene TRBJ2-7, with D perhaps TRBD1 (6 bases). The CDR3 totals 15 residues. Germline V gene lookup returns CDR1 MNHEY and CDR2 SVGAGI. Between the trimmed V and J ends, which lost 2 bases and 2 bases, there was a span of 13 bases. For the CDR3, the DNA is TGTGCCAGCAGTTACGGCCGGACAGCCACCTACGAGCAGTACTTC. Protein: CASSYGRTATYEQYF.

V usage is TRBV28 and J usage is TRBJ2-7; the D gene is possibly TRBD2 (6 bases). The CDR3 contains 15 residues. The germline V gene has CDR1 MDHEN and CDR2 SYDVKM. Trimming left V 3 bases short and J 2 bases short, with 14 bases between. The CDR3 coding sequence is TGTGCCAGCAGTTTGGCGGGGCACAGGCCCTACGAGCAGTACTTC. This codes for CASSLAGHRPYEQYF.

The rearrangement uses TRBV7-2 and TRBJ2-7, with 7 positions matching TRBD2. The germline V gene has CDR1 SGHTA and CDR2 FQGNSA. The CDR3 is 17 residues long. The V gene end was trimmed by 3 bases and the J gene end by 2 bases; junction bases not matched to a gene: 13. The chain's CDR3 is CASSFSGGSGFPYEQYF. CDR3 nucleotides: TGTGCCAGCAGCTTCTCGGGGGGTAGCGGGTTTCCCTACGAGCAGTACTTC.

This sequence joins TRBV11-3 and TRBJ1-3, with 7 bases lining up with TRBD1. Unmatched junction bases numbered 13, after V lost 5 bases and J lost 3 bases. Germline values: CDR1 SGHNT, CDR2 YENEEA. The CDR3 runs 17 residues. The CDR3 nucleotides read TGTGCCAGCAGCCCCAGCGTCGACAGGGAAAGTGGAAACACCATATATTTT. Translation gives CASSPSVDRESGNTIYF. Supplemented by reference TRBV11-3 and TRBJ1-3, the full variable domain reads EAGVVQSPRYKIIEKKQPVAFWCNPISGHNTLYWYLQNLGQGPELLIRYENEEAVDDSQLPKDRFSAERLKGVDSTLKIQPAELGDSAVYLCASSPSVDRESGNTIYFGEGSWLTVV.

The chain joins TRBV5-1 to TRBJ1-5; no reliable D call. Germline V CDR1 and CDR2: SGHRS, YFSETQ. The CDR3 is 13 amino acids. Trimming removed 1 base at V and 4 bases at J, with 6 bases between. The DNA for the CDR3 is TGCGCCAGCAGCTTGTCGGGAAATCAGCCCCAGCATTTT. This gives the protein CASSLSGNQPQHF.

This chain uses TRBV2 with TRBJ2-3, with 14 bases matching TRBD2. CDR3 size: 17 residues. With 5 bases clipped from V and 2 bases from J, the junction kept 6 bases outside the gene matches. Germline V gene lookup returns CDR1 SNHLY and CDR2 FYNNEI. The CDR3 loop is CASSSWTSGGFTDTQYF. CDR3 nucleotide sequence: TGTGCCAGCAGTTCCTGGACTAGCGGGGGGTTCACAGATACGCAGTATTTT.

This rearrangement joins TRBV6-1 to TRBJ1-1; a possible D gene is TRBD1 (5 bases). With 1 base removed from V and 8 bases from J, the gap between germline ends came to 11 bases. Germline lookup yields CDR1 MNHNS and CDR2 SASEGT. The CDR3 is 13 amino acids. The CDR3 protein is CASSEGQGVEAFF. In DNA form, the CDR3 reads TGTGCCAGCAGTGAAGGCCAGGGCGTGGAAGCTTTCTTT.

The chain joins TRBV9 to TRBJ1-5; no clear D gene. Germline CDR1 and CDR2: SGDLS and YYNGEE. Between the trimmed V and J ends, which lost 2 bases and 6 bases, there was a span of 12 bases. The CDR3 totals 14 residues. CDR3 protein: CASSVGGNSQPQHF. In DNA form, the CDR3 reads TGTGCCAGCAGCGTGGGCGGAAACAGTCAGCCCCAGCATTTT.

This chain uses TRBV4-3 with TRBJ2-3; TRBD2 aligns across 9 bases. J lost 3 bases, V lost 0 bases, and 4 bases had no gene match. The germline gives CDR1 LGHNA, CDR2 YSLEER. There are 16 residues in the CDR3. In DNA form, the CDR3 reads TGCGCCAGCAGCCAAGAGCAGCGGGGGGTTACAGATACGCAGTATTTT. It yields the protein CASSQEQRGVTDTQYF.

The chain uses TRBV19 and TRBJ1-5; the D is unclear. CDR1 and CDR2 (germline): LNHDA, SQIVND (reference sequence). Trimming stripped 6 bases from V and 0 bases from J, with 12 bases between. This CDR3 comprises 15 residues. This CDR3 is CASSPHPYSNQPQHF. CDR3 nucleotide sequence: TGTGCCAGTAGCCCTCATCCTTATAGCAATCAGCCCCAGCATTTT.

V gene TRBV4-3 combines with J gene TRBJ1-2; TRBD1 matches 9 bases. CDR3 length equals 15 residues. Germline CDR1 and CDR2: LGHNA and YSLEER. J gave up 4 bases and V 5 bases, and 8 bases lay outside the gene matches. The CDR3 sequence: CASSNPGQGGYGYTF. In DNA, the CDR3 is TGCGCCAGCAGCAATCCGGGACAGGGTGGCTATGGCTACACCTTC.

The rearrangement links TRBV9 to TRBJ1-5, with D unclear. Trimming cost V 2 bases and J 0 bases, with 9 bases left between them. Germline-derived CDR1 and CDR2 are SGDLS and YYNGEE. The CDR3 is 15 amino acids. CDR3 nucleotides: TGTGCCAGCAGCGTCGGACGGGATAGCAATCAGCCCCAGCATTTT. Protein product: CASSVGRDSNQPQHF.

V usage is TRBV6-5 and J usage is TRBJ1-6; possible D gene TRBD1, 5 bases. In germline, CDR1 is MNHEY, CDR2 SVGAGI. The V gene lost 6 bases and the J gene lost 5 bases, with 14 bases spanning the gap. This CDR3 contains 15 residues. The CDR3 sequence: CASRSTGGDNSPLHF. The CDR3 region has the DNA TGTGCCAGCAGGTCCACGGGGGGGGATAATTCACCCCTCCACTTT.

The V gene is TRBV3-1 (or the pseudogene TRBV3-2), the J gene TRBJ2-5; TRBD1 matches at 8 bases. The ends lost 3 bases at V and 1 base at J; junction bases unmatched: 4. CDR3 length: 15 amino acids. The germline V gene has CDR1 LGHDT and CDR2 YNNKEL (reference sequence). The CDR3 sequence is CASSHYGTGQETQYF. The CDR3 DNA sequence: TGTGCCAGCAGCCACTACGGGACAGGCCAAGAGACCCAGTACTTC.

The chain is built from TRBV2 and TRBJ1-5, with D tentatively TRBD1 (5 bases). CDR3 size: 16 residues. Germline-derived CDR1 and CDR2 are SNHLY and FYNNEI. V lost 4 bases, J lost 4 bases, and 17 bases lay in between. CDR3 sequence reads: CASSAGFSGANQPQHF. Written as DNA, the CDR3 is TGTGCCAGCAGTGCGGGTTTTTCCGGGGCTAATCAGCCCCAGCATTTT.

The rearrangement uses TRBV19 and TRBJ1-5; 9 positions agree with TRBD1. CDR3 length: 13 amino acids. Germline-derived CDR1 and CDR2 are LNHDA and SQIVND (reference sequence). After removal of 7 bases from V and 4 bases from J, the junction contained 2 bases not matched to a gene. The CDR3 DNA sequence: TGTGCCAGTAAAGGACAGGGGAATCAGCCCCAGCATTTT. Translated: CASKGQGNQPQHF.

The J gene is TRBJ1-5, the V gene TRBV4-1; no definite D call. The ends were cut back, 4 bases at V and 4 bases at J, with 17 bases in the middle. CDR3 length: 16 amino acids. Germline CDR1 reads MGHRA; CDR2 reads YSYEKL. The CDR3 loop is CASSLIPVAANQPQHF. DNA for the CDR3: TGCGCCAGCAGCCTCATCCCCGTGGCAGCGAATCAGCCCCAGCATTTT.

This clone is a singleton in its sample. The chain links TRBV25-1 to TRBJ1-2, with 7 bases identical to TRBD1. Per germline, CDR1 MGHDK and CDR2 SYGVNS. The CDR3 length is 15 residues. The J segment lost 3 bases and the V segment lost 4 bases, leaving 8 bases of the junction unmatched. The CDR3, as DNA: TGTGCCAGCAGTGCCAGGGGGGCTGGGTACTATGGCTACACCTTC. This sequence encodes CASSARGAGYYGYTF.

This rearrangement joins TRBV4-2 to TRBJ1-5, with D tentatively TRBD1 (6 bases). V gave up 2 bases and J gave up 5 bases, with 19 bases separating them. CDR1 is LGHNA and CDR2 is YNFKEQ in the germline V gene. The length of the CDR3 is 17 residues. CDR3 residues: CASSQTAGALRDQPQHF. DNA for the CDR3: TGTGCCAGCAGCCAAACGGCAGGGGCCCTGAGGGATCAGCCCCAGCATTTT.

This chain connects TRBV5-1 to TRBJ2-7, with D unresolved. V lost 0 bases to trimming and J lost 2 bases, with 9 bases between them. CDR1 is SGHRS, CDR2 YFSETQ, per germline. The CDR3 extends over 14 amino acids. The CDR3 coding sequence is TGCGCCAGCAGCTTGGGACGTCAAACCTACGAGCAGTACTTC. It codes for CASSLGRQTYEQYF.

This sequence joins TRBV4-3 and TRBJ2-1; 7 bases align to TRBD2. Germline CDR1 reads LGHNA; CDR2 reads YSLEER. V lost 4 bases and J lost 8; bases outside the gene matches: 17. This CDR3 is 17 amino acids long. The CDR3, as DNA: TGCGCCAGCAGCCCCCAAGTTGGGGTAGCGGGTGGCGATGAGCAGTTCTTC. This encodes CASSPQVGVAGGDEQFF.